This T cell receptor (beta chain) was profiled in a study of T cell responses to AZD1222 COVID-19 vaccine (dated by TCRdb to the early 2020s). Regarding the complete study: TCR sequencing covered approximately 230 trial participants: 200 to 220 given two doses of AZD1222 and approximately 26 given two doses of MenACWY control vaccine. Trial participants were enrolled by age into subgroups of 18-55, 56-69 and 70-plus years, and around 150, 28 and 57 TCR-sequenced participants, respectively, were included in these subgroups.

Broader findings and caveats from the paper: The whole spike protein was spanned by vaccine-associated CD4 TCRs, and dominant responses were seen in regions 160-218 and 743-854. Reportedly, almost half of the unique spike-specific TCRs recognized epitopes lying outside the regions that are mutated in the B.1.351 and B.1.1.7 variants. No day 14 peak-response samples were available, so repertoires were characterized only after the peak T cell response. The 56-69-year group was small, and its depth increase did not reach significance, likely because of low power. Spike-specific TCR breadth and depth rose significantly after two AZD1222 doses compared with day 0 and with MenACWY recipients. Only five to seven AZD1222 recipients were SARS-CoV-2 seropositive at baseline, limiting conclusions about previously exposed vaccinees. Participants were mostly white British and included more females than males, and it was suggested by the authors that clonal diversity may have been underestimated.

The CDR3 regions of human TCRbeta chains were analyzed by immunosequencing. Concerning the study's data processing: Repertoire TCRs were matched against a reference library of SARS-CoV-2-specific TCRs generated with the MIRA antigen-specificity platform. Breadth was defined as the fraction of unique TCRs that were SARS-CoV-2-associated, and depth was defined as the fraction of total T cells that were SARS-CoV-2-associated. Each spike-specific TCR was assigned to its reactive spike region and to a CD4 or CD8 class using the MIRA data. Log10-transformed breadth and depth values were compared by one-way ANOVA with Sidak's multiple comparisons tests. The clones in this table, taken by TCRdb from immuneACCESS, are in-frame only. Not every clone is retained; where verified, under half of the shortfall comes from an unresolved V gene, and the cause of the rest is unknown. V and J calls and clone size are those listed in that table; D and trimming were worked out from the DNA. The sample data list 99,000 or so clones, and roughly 89% of these were observed just once. Jointly, the top ten make up 35% to 45% of the sample.

CDR1 and CDR2 are read off the germline V gene (reference sequence) as MNHEY and SMNVEV. The CDR3 covers 15 residues, taking in both the cysteine and the phenylalanine. Only the CDR3 DNA is retained, 45 bases long and in frame from the first base. V is cut by 8 bases and J by 0 bases, and the space between the germline ends is 17 bases. The time point label here, explained by the study, means: about 28 days (+/-7) after the second vaccine dose. AZD1222 recipients with second doses at about 4 weeks or about 12 weeks were pooled, because spike-specific TCR depth and breadth did not differ between schedules. Vaccinee samples were obtained from the UK trials COV001 and COV002, which included a single-blind randomized controlled phase 2/3 trial of AZD1222 (ChAdOx1 nCoV-19) in healthy adults. For TCRbeta chain sequencing, PBMC samples from trial participants were taken at day 0 and at day 28 after the second dose.

Comments on this clone: The antigen it recognizes is unknown. Base qualities are not recorded, but no much larger clone differs from it by a single base.

The clonotype originates from an adult who received the AZD1222 COVID-19 vaccine. The rearranged chain carries TRBV27 and TRBJ2-7; TRBD2 is a weak D gene call, 5 bases matching. The sequencing here drew on peripheral blood, taken 28 days after the second AZD1222 dose. CDR3 reads: CASSKMVRASYEQYF. The DNA reads TGTGCCAGCTCAAAAATGGTGCGGGCCTCCTACGAGCAGTACTTC.